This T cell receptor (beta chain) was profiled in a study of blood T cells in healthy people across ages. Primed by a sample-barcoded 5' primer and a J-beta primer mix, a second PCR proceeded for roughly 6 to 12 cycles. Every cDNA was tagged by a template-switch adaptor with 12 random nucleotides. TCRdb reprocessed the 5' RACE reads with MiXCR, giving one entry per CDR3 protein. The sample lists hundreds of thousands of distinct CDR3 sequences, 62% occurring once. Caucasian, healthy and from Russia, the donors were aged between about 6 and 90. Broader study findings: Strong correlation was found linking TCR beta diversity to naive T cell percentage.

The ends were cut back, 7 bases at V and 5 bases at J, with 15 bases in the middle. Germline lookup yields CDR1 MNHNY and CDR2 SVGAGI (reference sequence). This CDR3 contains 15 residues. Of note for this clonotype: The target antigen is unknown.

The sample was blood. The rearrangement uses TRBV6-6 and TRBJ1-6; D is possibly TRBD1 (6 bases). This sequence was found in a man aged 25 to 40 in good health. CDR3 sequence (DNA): TGTGCCAGCAACCTCTCGGGGGGCAATAATTCACCCCTCCACTTT. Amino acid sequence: CASNLSGGNNSPLHF.